The sequence of this T cell receptor (beta chain) was determined in a study of CD8 T cells in Susac syndrome (dated by TCRdb to 2018 to 2020). Background on the whole study: Repertoire sequencing was used to test whether CD8+ T cell activation and differentiation in Susac syndrome was antigen driven.

Inclusive of the bounding cysteine and phenylalanine, the CDR3 is 15 residues long. The retained sequence is limited to the CDR3, 45 bases, with the frame set at the first base. The trim is 0 bases for V and 2 bases for J, with a gap of 8 bases between the germline ends. CDR1 and CDR2, per the germline V gene, are LGHNA and YSLEER. On this clonotype: The target of this receptor is not known. Within one base of it there is no much larger clone, and no base qualities were kept.

Peripheral blood CD8+ and CD4+ T cells from healthy donors, Susac syndrome patients and multiple sclerosis patients were profiled by high-throughput TCR beta sequencing. The multiple sclerosis controls were treatment-naive patients whose relapsing-remitting disease, either stable or active, fulfilled the revised McDonald criteria. Bulk CD8+ and CD4+ T cells were purified magnetically by negative isolation, whereas CD8+ TEMRA cells were enriched by FACS. Blood was collected in EDTA tubes and processed within 24 hours, with PBMCs isolated through density gradient centrifugation. PBMCs destined for TCR sequencing were cryopreserved in liquid nitrogen and later thawed in a 37 °C water bath. Purity of sorted or isolated CD4+, CD8+ and CD8+ TEMRA cells was at least 90%. Broader findings and caveats from the paper: The number of individuals in the TCR sequencing and HLA analysis was recognized as being relatively small.

RNA was extracted using the RNeasy kit, and roughly 0.5 to 1 microgram was reverse transcribed with random hexamers. TCR beta CDR3 regions were amplified with the immunoSEQ multiplex PCR assay covering 54 Vbeta and 13 Jbeta segments. To correct PCR amplification bias, a synthetic template baseline was used for both primer optimization and computational correction. The authors processed their data as follows. Reads were annotated to V, D and J genes per IMGT and analyzed with immunoSEQ Analyzer, keeping only productive sequences. To calculate clonality, Shannon entropy was normalized by log2 of the number of productive unique sequences and then subtracted from one. For each patient and control, public and private clones were evaluated within the 100 most prevalent clones. Clones were defined as Susac-specific if absent from the healthy and MS cohorts, from some 1,000 published viral clones and from other ImmuneACCESS disease sequences. TCRdb ran its own pipeline on the public reads, namely fastp trimming at Q25 and MiXCR clone calling, and kept in-frame beta chains. For every CDR3 protein sequence, its rows merge into one entry that carries the most common genes and DNA. The V and J calls shown here were made by TCRdb, not taken from the authors' results. The sample contains roughly 180,000 distinct CDR3 sequences, 90% to 95% of them found a single time. The leading ten clones occupy 0.09% to 0.1% of the sample.

The chain uses TRBV4-3 and TRBJ2-1, with TRBD1 perhaps the D gene, on 6 matching bases. Sequencing was carried out using CD4+ T cells from PBMCs. This receptor was obtained from a human donor with multiple sclerosis. The bases read TGCGCCAGCAGCCAAGACAGGGGCGCCTACAATGAGCAGTTCTTC. It specifies CASSQDRGAYNEQFF.